The clone carrying this T cell receptor (beta chain) was observed at least ten times. The V and J ends lost 0 bases and 4 bases respectively, with 10 bases between them. Germline loops: CDR1 SGDLS, CDR2 YYNGEE. The CDR3 runs to 14 residues. The data are from a study of neurological immune-mediated disorders. From the 5' RACE reads, TCRdb called clonotypes with MiXCR, one entry per CDR3 protein. This sample yields tens of thousands of distinct CDR3 sequences, of which about 13% are seen a single time; around 1.3% belongs to the top ten. The clonotype was recovered from a female donor in good health. Sample: PBMCs. This chain connects TRBV9 to TRBJ1-2; tentative D call: TRBD1 (6 bases). CDR3 in amino acids: CASSVGQGLYGYTF. CDR3 DNA: TGTGCCAGCAGCGTAGGGCAGGGGCTCTATGGCTACACCTTC.